The 9 T cell receptor beta chains below were found in one sample sequenced in a study of blood T cell repertoires in COVID-19. Repertoires were generated with immunoSEQ multiplex PCR, while TCRdb's copy carries only in-frame clones and drops some. The data show 100,000 to 150,000 clones, with around three quarters seen just once and around a third held by the top ten. Specimen: peripheral blood. The receptors derive from a man aged 35 to 55 with active or convalescent COVID-19.

The chain links TRBV25-1 to TRBJ1-2; D unclear. This CDR3 region has 11 residues. V lost 6 bases, J lost 6 bases, and 8 bases lay in between. Per the germline V gene, CDR1 is MGHDK and CDR2 is SYGVNS. Here the CDR3 DNA reads TGTGCCAGCAGGGAGGCTAATGGCTACACCTTC. Translated: CASREANGYTF.

The chain recombines TRBV28 with TRBJ1-6; D perhaps matches TRBD1 (5 bases). V lost 4 bases, J lost 0 bases, and 19 bases lay in between. Germline CDR1 is MDHEN and CDR2 is SYDVKM. The CDR3 totals 19 residues. The DNA for the CDR3 is TGTGCCAGCAGTTGGAGAGACGGACATACGAGCTCCTATAATTCACCCCTCCACTTT. Amino acids: CASSWRDGHTSSYNSPLHF.

This sequence joins TRBV28 and TRBJ2-1; 10 bases agree with TRBD2. Unmatched junction bases numbered 8, after V lost 7 bases and J lost 5 bases. This CDR3 has 15 residues. Germline CDR1 reads MDHEN; CDR2 reads SYDVKM. CDR3 residues: CASMSLAGGNNEQFF. For the CDR3, the DNA is TGTGCCAGCATGTCCTTAGCGGGAGGAAACAATGAGCAGTTCTTC.

The J gene is TRBJ1-2, the V gene TRBV19; no reliable D call. The CDR3 extends over 16 amino acids. In germline, CDR1 is LNHDA, CDR2 SQIVND (reference sequence). The V and J ends lost 5 bases and 0 bases respectively, with 16 bases between them. CDR3: CASSRGLSLSNYGYTF. CDR3 coding DNA: TGTGCCAGTAGTCGAGGACTCTCCCTTTCTAACTATGGCTACACCTTC.

This sequence joins TRBV5-4 and TRBJ2-1, with D perhaps matching TRBD2 (6 bases). Trimming removed 3 bases at V and 5 bases at J, with 18 bases between. Germline V gene lookup returns CDR1 SGHNT and CDR2 YYREEE (reference sequence). The CDR3 contains 16 residues. The CDR3 protein is CASSSGTGTVDNEQFF. The CDR3 DNA follows: TGTGCCAGCAGCTCGGGGACCGGGACTGTCGACAATGAGCAGTTCTTC.

The J gene is TRBJ2-5, the V gene TRBV2; the match to TRBD1 covers 7 bases. The CDR3 is 13 amino acids. Trimming removed 5 bases from V and 4 bases from J; junction bases left unmatched: 4. CDR1 and CDR2 from the germline V gene are SNHLY and FYNNEI. CDR3 coding DNA: TGTGCCAGCAGTTTTAACAGGGGAGAGACCCAGTACTTC. Its translation: CASSFNRGETQYF.

V and J are TRBV7-2 and TRBJ2-2; 8 bases line up with TRBD1. CDR3 length: 15 residues. V lost 5 bases, J lost 6 bases, and 8 bases stayed unmatched. Germline V gene sequence: CDR1 SGHTA, CDR2 FQGNSA. CDR3 nucleotides: TGTGCCAGCAGCCTTTTGACAGGGGTGGCCGGGGAGCTGTTTTTT. Translated, it gives CASSLLTGVAGELFF.

The chain carries TRBV16 and TRBJ2-2; TRBD2 might be the D (5 bases). V shed 5 bases and J shed 5 bases, with 12 bases lying between them. The CDR3 loop spans 14 amino acids. The V gene's germline CDR1 is KGHSY and CDR2 FQNENV. CDR3 sequence (DNA): TGTGCCAGCAGCGGACTGGGCGGGACCGGGGAGCTGTTTTTT. Protein sequence: CASSGLGGTGELFF.

This clone was seen a single time. V is TRBV5-4 and J is TRBJ1-2; TRBD1 matches at 8 bases. V trimming: 3 bases; J trimming: 5 bases; junction bases outside the gene matches: 6. CDR3 length: 14 amino acids. Germline V gene sequence: CDR1 SGHNT, CDR2 YYREEE (reference sequence). CDR3 amino acids: CASSSGTGNYGYTF. CDR3 DNA: TGTGCCAGCAGCTCCGGGACAGGAAATTATGGCTACACCTTC.